The 29 T cell receptor beta chains listed next were all sequenced from one sample in a study of Graves' ophthalmopathy and Graves' hyperthyroidism. Amplified TCR beta CDR3 regions were obtained using RNA transcripts as template. RT-PCR with HTBI primers came first, then second-round multiplex PCR. TCRdb re-called the multiplex PCR reads through MiXCR, storing one row per CDR3 protein. The sample includes hundreds of thousands of distinct CDR3 sequences, less than 55% of them seen just once. Source material: peripheral blood. The source is an adult man with Graves' ophthalmopathy.

This clonotype was counted a single time. The chain couples TRBV20-1 to TRBJ2-5; 8 bases match TRBD2. From germline, CDR1 is DFQATT and CDR2 SNEGSKA (reference sequence). J gave up 2 bases and V 5 bases, and 4 bases lay outside the gene matches. This CDR3 region has 13 residues. CDR3 sequence: CSAFGLAQETQYF. CDR3 coding DNA: TGCAGTGCTTTTGGACTAGCTCAAGAGACCCAGTACTTC.

The gene calls are TRBV9 and TRBJ2-5, with D tentatively TRBD1 (6 bases). There are 14 residues in the CDR3. V was shortened by 1 base and J by 3 bases, with 10 bases between the two germline ends. The germline V gene encodes CDR1 SGDLS and CDR2 YYNGEE. The CDR3 sequence is CASSVWPGEETQYF. CDR3 nucleotides: TGTGCCAGCAGCGTATGGCCAGGGGAAGAGACCCAGTACTTC.

With respect to this clonotype: At one end the junction does not follow the germline gene, possibly because of a read error. The chain couples TRBV7-9 to TRBJ1-2; the D is unclear. Looked up from germline, CDR1 is SEHNR and CDR2 is FQNEAQ (reference sequence). The CDR3 is 13 residues long. The CDR3 reads CASSLGDQYGYTF. CDR3 nucleotides: TGCGCCAGCAGCTTGGGAGACCAGTATGGCTACACCTTC.

The V gene is TRBV2, the J gene TRBJ1-5; 7 bases agree with TRBD1. Germline loops: CDR1 SNHLY, CDR2 FYNNEI. V dropped 6 bases and J dropped 0; count of bases not matched to a gene: 8. This CDR3 has 16 residues. CDR3 sequence: CASSRRDSYSNQPQHF. Here the CDR3 DNA reads TGTGCCAGCAGCCGTCGGGACAGTTATAGCAATCAGCCCCAGCATTTT.

This chain uses TRBV6-1 with TRBJ1-2, with a possible D match to TRBD1 (6 bases). The germline V gene has CDR1 MNHNS and CDR2 SASEGT. CDR3 length equals 12 residues. V was cut by 11 bases and J by 3 bases, with 13 bases left in between. The CDR3 loop is CAGQRSDYGYTF. For the CDR3, the DNA is TGTGCCGGACAGCGCTCAGACTATGGCTACACCTTC.

V and J are TRBV5-4 and TRBJ1-1; possible D gene TRBD1, 6 bases. The V end lost 4 bases, the J end lost 3 bases, and 13 bases lay between the germline ends. The CDR3 length is 14 residues. Looked up from germline, CDR1 is SGHNT and CDR2 is YYREEE (reference sequence). The CDR3 DNA is TGTGCCAGCAGCGAACAAGGGGGGGACACTGAAGCTTTCTTT. Translating it yields CASSEQGGDTEAFF. Full variable domain (remainder filled in from reference TRBV5-4 and TRBJ1-1): ETGVTQSPTHLIKTRGQQVTLRCSSQSGHNTVSWYQQALGQGPQFIFQYYREEENGRGNFPPRFSGLQFPNYSSELNVNALELDDSALYLCASSEQGGDTEAFFGQGTRLTVV.

The sample holds a few counts of this clonotype. The V and J genes are TRBV29-1 and TRBJ1-4; D remains ambiguous. Looked up from germline, CDR1 is SQVTM and CDR2 is ANQGSEA. Trimming cost V 7 bases and J 5 bases, with 11 bases left between them. The CDR3 is 12 residues long. The CDR3 loop is CSADGINEKLFF. CDR3 nucleotides: TGCAGCGCAGACGGAATAAATGAAAAACTGTTTTTT.

J is TRBJ2-5 and V is TRBV7-2, with 15 bases matching TRBD2. CDR1 SGHTA and CDR2 FQGNSA come from the germline V gene. The junction had 3 bases not matched to a gene; V was cut back by 0 bases and J by 1 base. This CDR3 comprises 18 residues. The CDR3 bases are TGTGCCAGCAGCTTAGCGCCGGGACTAGCGGGGGGCCAAGAGACCCAGTACTTC. It specifies CASSLAPGLAGGQETQYF.

J is TRBJ1-2 and V is TRBV29-1; 8 nucleotides line up with TRBD1. V shed 7 bases, J shed 11 bases, and the junction held 12 bases outside the gene matches. CDR1 SQVTM and CDR2 ANQGSEA come from the germline V gene. This CDR3 contains 12 residues. CDR3 in DNA: TGCAGCGCCAGGTCGACAGGGGAGGGTTACACCTTC. Translation gives CSARSTGEGYTF.

V gene TRBV7-2 combines with J gene TRBJ2-5, with 9 bases fitting TRBD1. V gave up 0 bases and J gave up 5 bases; unmatched junction bases: 4. This CDR3 comprises 15 residues. CDR1 SGHTA and CDR2 FQGNSA come from the germline V gene. CDR3 nucleotides: TGTGCCAGCAGCTTAGCAGGGACAGGGAGGGAGACCCAGTACTTC. Its protein product is CASSLAGTGRETQYF. Drawing the rest from reference TRBV7-2 and TRBJ2-5, the complete variable domain is GAGVSQSPSNKVTEKGKDVELRCDPISGHTALYWYRQSLGQGLEFLIYFQGNSAPDKSGLPSDRFSAERTGGSVSTLTIQRTQQEDSAVYLCASSLAGTGRETQYFGPGTRLLVL.

This clonotype was recorded once. This chain connects TRBV3-1 to TRBJ1-3, with D tentatively TRBD1 (5 bases). The CDR3 consists of 15 residues. The ends were cut back, 5 bases at V and 0 bases at J, with 11 bases in the middle. The germline gives CDR1 LGHDT, CDR2 YNNKEL (reference sequence). In nucleotides, the CDR3 is TGTGCCAGCAGCGGGAGACAGCTCTCTGGAAACACCATATATTTT. This sequence encodes CASSGRQLSGNTIYF.

V usage is TRBV28 and J usage is TRBJ1-5; possibly TRBD1 for D (5 bases). Germline CDR1 MDHEN, CDR2 SYDVKM. The CDR3 consists of 12 residues. V lost 7 bases, J lost 6 bases, and 10 bases lay in between. CDR3 DNA: TGTGCCAGCATGAAGGGGCGTCAGCCCCAGCATTTT. Its translation is CASMKGRQPQHF.

This clonotype was seen a handful of times. The rearrangement links TRBV20-1 to TRBJ1-6; D uncertain. Trimming cost V 6 bases and J 5 bases, with 5 bases left between them. The CDR3 is made up of 11 amino acids. The germline V gene encodes CDR1 DFQATT and CDR2 SNEGSKA (reference sequence). In DNA form, the CDR3 reads TGCAGTGCCAGCGATAATTCACCCCTCCACTTT. Its translation: CSASDNSPLHF.

This clonotype occurred many times. The genes are TRBV2 and TRBJ1-4; D may be TRBD1 (5 bases). In germline, CDR1 is SNHLY, CDR2 FYNNEI. V lost 1 base to trimming and J lost 8 bases, with 8 bases between them. The CDR3 spans 13 residues. In DNA form, the CDR3 reads TGTGCCAGCAGTGAAGACAGGAACGAAAAACTGTTTTTT. This translates into CASSEDRNEKLFF.

Turning to this clonotype: One junction end does not reproduce the germline sequence, and a read error may be involved. The J gene is TRBJ2-5, the V gene TRBV7-2; D unclear. Germline V gene lookup returns CDR1 SGHTA and CDR2 FQGNSA. The CDR3 totals 15 residues. The CDR3 nucleotides read TGCGCCAGCAGCCAGCTAGTATTACTACAAGAGACCCAGTACTTC. Encoded protein: CASSQLVLLQETQYF.

The chain uses TRBV11-2 and TRBJ1-5, with 11 bases identical to TRBD1. The CDR3 has 18 amino acids. V was pared by 3 bases and J by 8 bases, with 15 bases of the junction left unmatched. Germline CDR1 and CDR2: SGHAT and FQNNGV. The CDR3 coding sequence is TGTGCCAGCAGCTTTGATTGGTGGACAGGGGGCGCGACAAAGCCCCAGCATTTT. This gives the protein CASSFDWWTGGATKPQHF.

V gene TRBV19 combines with J gene TRBJ2-6; D is unclear. The CDR3 is made up of 15 amino acids. CDR1 is LNHDA and CDR2 is SQIVND in the germline V gene (reference sequence). The V end was cut by 7 bases, the J end by 1 base, with 11 bases between. As DNA, the CDR3 is TGTGCCAGTATTCCAGGCCCTTCTGGGGCCAACGTCCTGACTTTC. Its protein product is CASIPGPSGANVLTF.

As to this clonotype: It may be a read error: a sequence one base away is much more abundant. The chain links TRBV7-9 to TRBJ1-2; no reliable D call. There are 14 residues in the CDR3. CDR1 SEHNR and CDR2 FQNEAQ come from the germline V gene (reference sequence). V was trimmed by 5 bases and J by 6 bases, leaving 16 bases between them. The CDR3 reads CASSPRGRMDGYTF. Written as DNA, the CDR3 is TGTGCCAGCAGCCCTCGAGGGAGGATGGATGGCTACACCTTC. The full variable domain, rest sourced from reference TRBV7-9 and TRBJ1-2, is DTGVSQNPRHKITKRGQNVTFRCDPISEHNRLYWYRQTLGQGPEFLTYFQNEAQLEKSRLLSDRFSAERPKGSFSTLEIQRTEQGDSAMYLCASSPRGRMDGYTFGSGTRLTVV.

The chain links TRBV18 to TRBJ2-7; 7 bases match TRBD1. Germline V gives CDR1 KGHSH, CDR2 LQKENI. This CDR3 region has 14 residues. V trimming: 3 bases; J trimming: 7 bases; junction bases outside the gene matches: 9. CDR3 in DNA: TGTGCCAGCTCACCGGGGGACAGTTTTGGAGAGCAGTACTTC. Amino acids: CASSPGDSFGEQYF.

This CDR3 reads CASSQEEGQTEAFF. CDR3 sequence (DNA): TGTGCCAGCAGCCAAGAAGAGGGGCAAACTGAAGCTTTCTTT. The chain joins TRBV4-2 to TRBJ1-1, with D maybe TRBD1 (5 bases). CDR1 and CDR2 from the germline V gene are LGHNA and YNFKEQ. CDR3 length equals 14 residues. Between the trimmed V and J ends, which lost 0 bases and 5 bases, there was a span of 10 bases.

The rearrangement joins TRBV2 to TRBJ1-1; 7 bases align to TRBD1. Germline CDR1 reads SNHLY; CDR2 reads FYNNEI. This CDR3 has 13 amino acids. The ends lost 4 bases at V and 10 bases at J; junction bases unmatched: 9. The CDR3 sequence: CASSVKRQGPAFF. CDR3 DNA sequence: TGTGCCAGCAGTGTAAAACGACAGGGTCCAGCTTTCTTT. Using reference TRBV2 and TRBJ1-1 for the parts outside the CDR3, the full variable domain is EPEVTQTPSHQVTQMGQEVILRCVPISNHLYFYWYRQILGQKVEFLVSFYNNEISEKSEIFDDQFSVERPDGSNFTLKIRSTKLEDSAMYFCASSVKRQGPAFFGQGTRLTVV.

This clonotype occurred a few times. The chain employs TRBV15 and TRBJ1-5, with D tentatively TRBD1 (5 bases). The germline V gene has CDR1 LNHNV and CDR2 YYDKDF (reference sequence). V lost 0 bases, J lost 6 bases, and 12 bases lay in between. The CDR3 has 15 residues. The CDR3 DNA reads TGTGCCACCAGCAGAGATGACCTGGGGGGTCAGCCCCAGCATTTT. This translates into CATSRDDLGGQPQHF.

The CDR3: CATSEGTGSYEQYF. The CDR3 nucleotides read TGTGCCACCAGTGAGGGGACAGGGTCCTACGAGCAGTACTTC. The chain uses TRBV24-1 and TRBJ2-7, with 9 nucleotides matching TRBD1. CDR3 length: 14 amino acids. Germline-derived CDR1 and CDR2 are KGHDR and SFDVKD. V lost 4 bases, J lost 1 base, and 1 base stayed unmatched.

Points on this clonotype: A much larger clone lies one base from this, so it may be a read error. Here the CDR3 DNA reads TGCAGCGTTGAGTACGGGGGGCTCGACGAGCAGTACTTC. It is translated as CSVEYGGLDEQYF. The chain combines TRBV29-1 with TRBJ2-7; possible D gene TRBD2, 7 bases. The CDR3 extends over 13 amino acids. Trimming cost V 3 bases and J 5 bases, with 14 bases left between them. CDR1 and CDR2 from the germline V gene are SQVTM and ANQGSEA.

The rearrangement uses TRBV5-1 and TRBJ1-1, with D maybe TRBD1 (5 bases). The germline CDR1 and CDR2 sequences are SGHRS and YFSETQ. Trimming took 5 bases from V and 3 from J, leaving 20 bases between them. CDR3 size: 16 residues. The CDR3 DNA follows: TGCGCCAGCAGTCCTAAACGGGGGACGGGGGACACTGAAGCTTTCTTT. This gives the protein CASSPKRGTGDTEAFF.

This clonotype has just one count. CDR3 region: CSARSPEAGGLANEKLFF. CDR3 nucleotide sequence: TGCAGTGCTAGAAGCCCGGAGGCGGGGGGCTTAGCTAATGAAAAACTGTTTTTT. This rearrangement joins TRBV20-1 to TRBJ1-4; possible D gene TRBD1, 6 bases. With 2 bases removed from V and 3 bases from J, the gap between germline ends came to 22 bases. The CDR3 covers 18 residues. Germline CDR1 and CDR2: DFQATT and SNEGSKA (reference sequence).

The chain employs TRBV7-9 and TRBJ1-6; 9 nucleotides match TRBD1. Germline loops: CDR1 SEHNR, CDR2 FQNEAQ (reference sequence). J was trimmed by 9 bases and V by 7 bases; bases with no gene match: 13. This CDR3 comprises 16 residues. The chain's CDR3 is CASTPPGGTGLSPLHF. Here the CDR3 DNA reads TGTGCCAGCACCCCACCGGGCGGGACAGGGCTTTCACCCCTCCACTTT.

The chain carries TRBV6-2 or TRBV6-3 and TRBJ2-2; 7 nucleotides align to TRBD1. Trimming cost V 5 bases and J 1 base; bases outside gene matches: 7. This CDR3 is 16 amino acids long. Germline-derived CDR1 and CDR2 are MNHEY and SVGEGT. The DNA of the CDR3 is TGTGCCAGCAGTACCCCGACAGGGAGGAACACCGGGGAGCTGTTTTTT. It is translated as CASSTPTGRNTGELFF.

The rearrangement links TRBV4-3 to TRBJ2-7, with D perhaps given as TRBD1 or TRBD2 (5 bases each). CDR1 LGHNA and CDR2 YSLEER come from the germline V gene. V dropped 2 bases and J dropped 2 bases, with 13 bases sitting between them. The CDR3 contains 15 residues. The CDR3 sequence is CASSQLRGKPYEQYF. The CDR3 DNA reads TGCGCCAGCAGCCAACTGAGGGGAAAACCCTACGAGCAGTACTTC.